This T cell receptor beta chain emerged from a study of Ad26.COV2.S vaccination and SARS-CoV-2 variants. Trimming at V came to 5 bases and at J to 1 base, leaving 4 bases not matched to a gene. CDR3 length: 14 residues. In germline, CDR1 is KGHSH, CDR2 LQKENI. The treatment: 15 to 20 received Ad26.COV2.S at low or high dose, single or two shots; about 5 received placebo; per-sample allocation not given. Day 63 following the first vaccine or placebo injection was when the samples were taken. Clones were sequenced by immunoSEQ multiplex PCR, and TCRdb holds only the in-frame ones, with some missing. The repertoire holds 380,000 or so clones, with 75% to 90% as singletons. The count of this clone is one.

Sequenced material: peripheral blood, taken in a trial of Ad26.COV2.S vaccine versus placebo. The V gene is TRBV18, the J gene TRBJ2-5; 7 bases line up with TRBD1. This receptor was identified in a person between 18 and 59 years old who received the Ad26.COV2.S COVID-19 vaccine or a placebo. CDR3 loop: CASSSWDSQETQYF. The CDR3 nucleotides read TGTGCCAGCTCATCATGGGACAGCCAAGAGACCCAGTACTTC.